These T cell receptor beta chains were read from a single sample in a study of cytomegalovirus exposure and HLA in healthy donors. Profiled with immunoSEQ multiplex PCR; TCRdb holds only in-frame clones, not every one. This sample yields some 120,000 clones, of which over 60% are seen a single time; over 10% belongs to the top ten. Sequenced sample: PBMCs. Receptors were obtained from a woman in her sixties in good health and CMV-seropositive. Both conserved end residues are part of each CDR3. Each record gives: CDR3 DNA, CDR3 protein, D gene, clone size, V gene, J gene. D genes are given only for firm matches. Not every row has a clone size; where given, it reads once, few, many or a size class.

TGTGCCAGCAGCCCGACAGGGGCTGGAAACACCATATATTTT,CASSPTGAGNTIYF,TRBD1,NA,TRBV6-5,TRBJ1-3
TGTGCCATCAGTGACCCGGGACAGGGGCGGCGAACTGAAGCTTTCTTT,CAISDPGQGRRTEAFF,TRBD1,NA,TRBV10-3,TRBJ1-1
TGTTCCAGCAGCCTAGTTAAAGCGGATCGATTCTCCTACAATGAGCAGTTCTTC,CSSSLVKADRFSYNEQFF,NA,NA,TRBV7-9,TRBJ2-1
TGTGCCAGCAGCTTCCTTACAGGGAACAGTCAGTACTTC,CASSFLTGNSQYF,NA,NA,TRBV7-2,TRBJ2-4
TGCGCCAGCAGCCCGGGGGGGAGCTTGAACACTGAAGCTTTCTTT,CASSPGGSLNTEAFF,NA,few,TRBV5-1,TRBJ1-1
TGTGCCAGCAGGTCTCCGGGACAGGGGAACTATGGCTACACCTTC,CASRSPGQGNYGYTF,TRBD1,NA,TRBV13,TRBJ1-2
TGTGCCAGTAGTAGAGACCAGGGGAGTAAAAGAGGCTACACCTTC,CASSRDQGSKRGYTF,NA,few,TRBV19,TRBJ1-2
TGCGCCAGCAGCCAAGGCCAGGGGAGTGAAAAACTGTTTTTT,CASSQGQGSEKLFF,NA,NA,TRBV4-3,TRBJ1-4
TGTGCCTGGAGTCGCGGAATGAACACTGAAGCTTTCTTT,CAWSRGMNTEAFF,NA,NA,TRBV30,TRBJ1-1
TGCGCCAGCAGCCAAGGAGAGGCAGCCGCTGGGGCCAACGTCCTGACTTTC,CASSQGEAAAGANVLTF,NA,NA,TRBV4-1,TRBJ2-6
TGTGCCAGCAGCTTCGGGACTAGCGGGGCCTACAATGAGCAGTTCTTC,CASSFGTSGAYNEQFF,TRBD2,NA,TRBV7-8,TRBJ2-1
TGTGCCAGCAGTTTAAGACAGGGCGACTACAATGAGCAGTTCTTC,CASSLRQGDYNEQFF,TRBD1,NA,TRBV28,TRBJ2-1
TGTGCCAGCAGCTTAACACTAGCGGGAGTCAGTGATGAGCAGTTCTTC,CASSLTLAGVSDEQFF,TRBD2,NA,TRBV7-9,TRBJ2-1
TGTGCCAGCAGCTTTCCCCCAGTTCACGAGCAGTACTTC,CASSFPPVHEQYF,NA,NA,TRBV7-2,TRBJ2-7
TGTGCCAGCAGCGCTGGAGCTGGCTCCTACAATGAGCAGTTCTTC,CASSAGAGSYNEQFF,NA,once,TRBV9,TRBJ2-1